The clone carrying this T cell receptor beta chain occurred once. Its antigen is unidentified. The data stem from a study of long-term antiretroviral therapy in people with HIV. In the study overall: The oldest specimens predate the 2015 immediate-ART recommendation by about a decade.

V was cut by 11 bases and J by 4 bases, with 23 bases left in between. CDR1 SNHLY and CDR2 FYNNEI come from the germline V gene. The CDR3 contains 15 residues. Study-level results: Information on adherence, resistance and therapy changes was unavailable. CDR3 lengths in HIV samples spanned a narrower range than controls.

The run of the v3.0 immunoSEQ assay was at survey level. Libraries were prepared by immunoSEQ multiplex PCR; TCRdb keeps only in-frame clonotypes and omits some of them. The data show about 28,000 clones, about 82% seen once. The sequenced sample was unsorted PBMCs, obtained 0.8 years after starting antiretroviral therapy. The origin of this receptor is a woman in her 30s with HIV. The chain employs TRBV2 and TRBJ1-1; no firm D call. Here the CDR3 DNA reads TGTGCCCTCTCGGCAGACATTGGGTCGAGCACTGAAGCTTTCTTT. It translates to CALSADIGSSTEAFF. Looking up the rest from reference TRBV2 and TRBJ1-1 gives the full variable domain: EPEVTQTPSHQVTQMGQEVILRCVPISNHLYFYWYRQILGQKVEFLVSFYNNEISEKSEIFDDQFSVERPDGSNFTLKIRSTKLEDSAMYFCALSADIGSSTEAFFGQGTRLTVV.